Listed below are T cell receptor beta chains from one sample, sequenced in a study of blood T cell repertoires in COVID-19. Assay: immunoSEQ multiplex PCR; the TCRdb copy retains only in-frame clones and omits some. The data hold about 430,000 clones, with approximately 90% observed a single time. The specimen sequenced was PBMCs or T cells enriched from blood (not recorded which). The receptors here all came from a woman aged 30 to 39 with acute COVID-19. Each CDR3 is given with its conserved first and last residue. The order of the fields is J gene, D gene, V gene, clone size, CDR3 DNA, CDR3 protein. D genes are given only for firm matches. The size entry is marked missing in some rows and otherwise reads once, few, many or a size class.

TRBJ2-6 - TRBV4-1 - TGCGCCAGCAGCAGAGGGCCTGGGGCCAACGTCCTGACTTTC CASSRGPGANVLTF
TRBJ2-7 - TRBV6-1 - TGTGCCAGCAGACGACAGGACTCCTACGAGCAGTACTTC CASRRQDSYEQYF
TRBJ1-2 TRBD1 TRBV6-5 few TGTGCCAGCAGTTCGGACAGGGGTCCCTATGGCTACACCTTC CASSSDRGPYGYTF
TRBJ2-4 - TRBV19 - TGTGCCAGTAGTCCACTAGGGCCAACCAAAAACATTCAGTACTTC CASSPLGPTKNIQYF
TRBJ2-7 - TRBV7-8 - TGTGCCAGCAGCCGATGGGACATATTACCCTACGAGCAGTACTTC CASSRWDILPYEQYF
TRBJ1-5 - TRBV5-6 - TGTGCCAGCAGCTTGGGGAGAAATCAGCCCCAGCATTTT CASSLGRNQPQHF
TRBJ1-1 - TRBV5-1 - TGCGCCAGCAGTGCAGGGCTGGGGACTGAAGCTTTCTTT CASSAGLGTEAFF
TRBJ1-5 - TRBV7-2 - TGTGCCAGCAGCTTAGCCACTTATCAGCCCCAGCATTTT CASSLATYQPQHF
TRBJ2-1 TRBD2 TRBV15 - TGTGCCACCAGCAGAGGGGCAAATAGCGGGGAGCAGTTCTTC CATSRGANSGEQFF
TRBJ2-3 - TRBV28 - TGTGCCAGCACCACACCCGGGTCACACACAGATACGCAGTATTTT CASTTPGSHTDTQYF
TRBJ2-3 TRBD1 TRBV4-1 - TGCGCCAGCAGCCACGCTCCCGACAGGGGTAGGATCACAGATACGCAGTATTTT CASSHAPDRGRITDTQYF
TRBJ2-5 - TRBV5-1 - TGCGCCAGCAGCTTGAACCCGGGAGAGACCCAGTACTTC CASSLNPGETQYF